Only a few counts were recorded for the clone carrying this T cell receptor (beta chain). This entry belongs to a study of T cells after yellow fever vaccination. 5'RACE template switching added a universal primer site and UMIs to TCR cDNA. TCRdb fed the 5' RACE reads into MiXCR, producing one record per CDR3 protein. The table has about 85,000 distinct CDR3 sequences, 10% to 15% seen once. Study outcomes and limitations: Few clonotypes appeared in both CD4 and CD8 compartments.

The clonotype comes from a man younger than 35 who received the YFV17D yellow fever vaccine. Sequences were derived from CD8+ T cells not binding an NS4B(214-222) dextramer, sorted from PBMCs, sampled about 21 days after the first yellow fever vaccination.

The CDR3 sequence: CASSQQLSGTLNTGELFF. The CDR3 region has the DNA TGCGCCAGCAGCCAACAGCTATCCGGGACCCTGAACACCGGGGAGCTGTTTTTT. The chain has TRBV4-3 and TRBJ2-2; TRBD1 or TRBD2 may be the D gene (5 bases each). CDR3 size: 18 residues. Trimming took 2 bases from V and 1 from J, leaving 17 bases between them. Looked up from germline, CDR1 is LGHNA and CDR2 is YSLEER.